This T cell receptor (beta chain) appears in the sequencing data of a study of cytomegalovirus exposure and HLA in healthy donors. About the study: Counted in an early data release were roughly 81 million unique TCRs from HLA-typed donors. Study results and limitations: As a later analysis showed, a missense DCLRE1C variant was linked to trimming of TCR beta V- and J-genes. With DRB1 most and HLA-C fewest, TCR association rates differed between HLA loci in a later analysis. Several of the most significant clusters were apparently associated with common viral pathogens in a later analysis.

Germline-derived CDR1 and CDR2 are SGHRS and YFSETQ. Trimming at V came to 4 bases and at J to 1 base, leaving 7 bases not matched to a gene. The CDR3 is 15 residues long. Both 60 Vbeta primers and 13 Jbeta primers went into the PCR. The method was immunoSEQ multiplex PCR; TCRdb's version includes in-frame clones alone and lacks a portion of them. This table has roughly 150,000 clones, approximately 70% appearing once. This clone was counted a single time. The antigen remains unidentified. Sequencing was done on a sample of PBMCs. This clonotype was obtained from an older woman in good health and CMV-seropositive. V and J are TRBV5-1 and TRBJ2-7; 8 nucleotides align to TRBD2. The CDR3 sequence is CASSGTSGVSYEQYF. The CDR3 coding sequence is TGCGCCAGCAGCGGAACTAGCGGAGTTTCCTACGAGCAGTACTTC.